This T cell receptor (beta chain) was observed in a study of T cell repertoires in cytomegalovirus infection. Overall study: HLA-B-restricted CMV epitopes that are well studied were used alongside recently identified HLA-C-restricted ones. Public TCR beta signatures indicated both CMV infection and matching HLA type. Overall study findings and caveats: There were carriers of CMV plus the relevant HLA, and cumulative public TCR beta family frequency identified them.

From germline, CDR1 is LNHDA and CDR2 SQIVND (reference sequence). Trimming shortened V by 2 bases and J by 8 bases, and 9 bases separated the two germline ends. The CDR3 is 13 residues long. Using its own MiXCR run on the reads, TCRdb lists one record per CDR3 protein. Among about 470,000 distinct CDR3 sequences, approximately 42% were seen once, and the ten largest hold 43%. Points on this clonotype: Its antigen is still unknown.

The specimen was cultured PBMCs, collected from culture after CMV antigen stimulation. This TCR was sampled from a human donor in good health (CMV status not recorded). Some clones in this sample may be carry-over from other donors' samples. This chain links TRBV19 with TRBJ1-4; D gene ambiguous. The CDR3 spells CASSIMGNEKLFF. The CDR3, as DNA: TGTGCCAGTAGTATAATGGGGAACGAAAAACTGTTTTTT.